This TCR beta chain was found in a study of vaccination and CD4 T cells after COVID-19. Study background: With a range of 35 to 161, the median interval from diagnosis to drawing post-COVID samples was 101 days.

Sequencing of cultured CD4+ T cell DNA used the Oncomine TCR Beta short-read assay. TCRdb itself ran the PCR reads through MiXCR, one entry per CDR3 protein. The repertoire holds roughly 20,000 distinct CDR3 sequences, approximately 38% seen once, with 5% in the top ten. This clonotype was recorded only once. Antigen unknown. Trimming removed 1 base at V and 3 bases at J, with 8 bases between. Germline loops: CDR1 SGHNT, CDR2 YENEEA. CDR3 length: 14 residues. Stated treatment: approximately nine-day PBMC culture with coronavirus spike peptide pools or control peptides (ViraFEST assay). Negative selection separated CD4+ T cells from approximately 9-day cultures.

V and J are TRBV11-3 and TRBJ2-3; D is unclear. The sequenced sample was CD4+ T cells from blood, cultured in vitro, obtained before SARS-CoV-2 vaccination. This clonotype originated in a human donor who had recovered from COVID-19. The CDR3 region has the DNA TGTGCCAGCAGCTTAGTTACGAAAACAGATACGCAGTATTTT. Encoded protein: CASSLVTKTDTQYF.